This T cell receptor (beta chain) came from a study of T cell responses to AZD1222 COVID-19 vaccine. Turning to the study itself: Some second doses came at about 4 weeks and others at about 12 weeks; these were pooled.

Germline V lookup: CDR1 MNHEY, CDR2 SVGAGI. V was pared by 2 bases and J by 2 bases, with 13 bases between. This CDR3 is built from 16 residues. Method: immunoSEQ multiplex PCR; TCRdb's copy keeps in-frame clones and lacks some. The data show some 130,000 clones, with 80% to 90% seen just once and over 1.5% held by the top ten. The starting material was peripheral blood, obtained on day 0 of AZD1222 vaccination. The TCR originated in an adult in good health. V and J are TRBV6-5 and TRBJ1-3; D is unresolved. This chain's CDR3 is CASSYGSVATGNTIYF. The CDR3 bases are TGTGCCAGCAGTTACGGATCCGTAGCAACTGGAAACACCATATATTTT.